The 28 T cell receptor beta chains in this list originate from one sample, sequenced in a study of neurological immune-mediated disorders. MiXCR, applied by TCRdb to the 5' RACE reads, yields one record per CDR3 protein. The table lists 74,000 or so distinct CDR3 sequences, under 10% of them singletons, with 1.7% in the top ten. The sample comprised PBMCs. These TCRs come from a man aged 45-65 years in good health.

Ten or more counts support this clonotype. V and J are TRBV7-2 and TRBJ2-5; 10 bases match TRBD2. CDR3 length: 16 residues. The ends lost 5 bases at V and 2 bases at J; junction bases unmatched: 8. Germline lookup yields CDR1 SGHTA and CDR2 FQGNSA. The CDR3 coding sequence is TGTGCCAGCAGCCGGATAGTAGCGGGGGGTCAAGAGACCCAGTACTTC. Translation: CASSRIVAGGQETQYF.

This clonotype was observed a handful of times. The chain has TRBV20-1 and TRBJ2-5; TRBD1 aligns across 8 bases. V gave up 0 bases and J gave up 3 bases; unmatched junction bases: 3. Germline V gene lookup returns CDR1 DFQATT and CDR2 SNEGSKA (reference sequence). This CDR3 comprises 14 residues. The CDR3 spells CSARDWTGKETQYF. Written as DNA, the CDR3 is TGCAGTGCTAGAGATTGGACAGGGAAAGAGACCCAGTACTTC.

In its sample, this clonotype was seen many times. This chain uses TRBV6-5 with TRBJ2-5, with D tentatively TRBD2 (6 bases). The V end was cut by 6 bases, the J end by 2 bases, with 13 bases between. The CDR3 contains 14 residues. Germline V gene lookup returns CDR1 MNHEY and CDR2 SVGAGI. CDR3 residues: CASSPGSSQETQYF. CDR3 DNA: TGTGCCAGCAGCCCCGGGAGCTCACAAGAGACCCAGTACTTC.

This clonotype was observed at least ten times. The V call is TRBV20-1, the J call TRBJ2-3, with TRBD2 identical over 8 bases. This CDR3 comprises 14 residues. Looked up from germline, CDR1 is DFQATT and CDR2 is SNEGSKA (reference sequence). V lost 1 base, J lost 5 bases, and 5 bases stayed unmatched. This CDR3 reads CSARVGGAGDTQYF. The CDR3 DNA follows: TGCAGTGCTAGAGTCGGGGGGGCAGGAGATACGCAGTATTTT.

This clonotype was counted many times. The chain recombines TRBV12-3 or TRBV12-4 with TRBJ2-3; D is unresolved. The CDR3 extends over 15 amino acids. V shed 5 bases and J shed 6 bases, with 18 bases lying between them. The CDR3 DNA follows: TGTGCCAGCAGTCTACCCCGCGGCGTGGCGGATACGCAGTATTTT. Residues: CASSLPRGVADTQYF.

The chain combines TRBV5-1 with TRBJ2-1, with TRBD2 matching over 9 bases. Trimming removed 1 base from V and 6 bases from J; junction bases left unmatched: 5. Per germline, CDR1 SGHRS and CDR2 YFSETQ. The CDR3 has 15 amino acids. CDR3 residues: CASSLSAGGSNEQFF. For the CDR3, the DNA is TGCGCCAGCAGCTTGTCGGCGGGAGGGTCCAATGAGCAGTTCTTC.

This clonotype was detected ten times or more. This chain joins TRBV5-1 and TRBJ1-4, with D possibly TRBD1 on 5 matching bases. This CDR3 has 15 amino acids. With 4 bases removed from V and 2 bases from J, the gap between germline ends came to 12 bases. Germline CDR1 SGHRS, CDR2 YFSETQ. CDR3 residues: CASSQSGATNEKLFF. CDR3 DNA sequence: TGCGCCAGCAGCCAGAGCGGGGCCACTAATGAAAAACTGTTTTTT. Combining the CDR3 with reference TRBV5-1 and TRBJ1-4 gives the whole variable domain KAGVTQTPRYLIKTRGQQVTLSCSPISGHRSVSWYQQTPGQGLQFLFEYFSETQRNKGNFPGRFSGRQFSNSRSEMNVSTLELGDSALYLCASSQSGATNEKLFFGSGTQLSVL.

This clonotype showed up many times. The rearrangement uses TRBV28 and TRBJ1-1, with D uncertain. Per germline, CDR1 MDHEN and CDR2 SYDVKM. The CDR3 loop spans 14 amino acids. V shed 6 bases and J shed 7 bases, with 18 bases lying between them. In DNA form, the CDR3 reads TGTGCCAGCAGCACCACCGGGCCCCGATTTGAAGCTTTCTTT. Amino acid sequence: CASSTTGPRFEAFF.

This clonotype has at least ten counts. The chain couples TRBV12-3 or TRBV12-4 to TRBJ1-2; TRBD1 matches at 7 bases. The CDR3 has 13 residues. J gave up 4 bases and V 3 bases, and 2 bases lay outside the gene matches. CDR3 DNA: TGTGCCAGCAGTTTCCCAGGGGGCTATGGCTACACCTTC. It specifies CASSFPGGYGYTF.

This clonotype was observed at least ten times. J is TRBJ2-3 and V is TRBV6-5; D is ambiguous. Trimming stripped 5 bases from V and 2 bases from J, with 11 bases between. The CDR3 runs to 14 residues. CDR1 and CDR2 (germline): MNHEY, SVGAGI. This CDR3 is CASSVRSATDTQYF. In nucleotides, the CDR3 is TGTGCCAGCAGTGTTCGAAGCGCCACAGATACGCAGTATTTT.

This clonotype was seen more than once but under ten times. The genes are TRBV11-3 and TRBJ2-1, with 13 nucleotides matching TRBD2. J gave up 8 bases and V 5 bases, and 9 bases lay outside the gene matches. Germline V gene data show CDR1 as SGHNT and CDR2 as YENEEA. This CDR3 contains 16 residues. The CDR3 is CASSPGTSGAPDEQFF. CDR3 nucleotides: TGTGCCAGCAGCCCGGGGACTAGCGGGGCCCCGGATGAGCAGTTCTTC.

There are many counts of this clonotype. J is TRBJ2-3 and V is TRBV5-6, with D maybe TRBD2 (6 bases). The CDR3 runs to 15 residues. Germline V gene lookup returns CDR1 SGHDT and CDR2 YYEEEE. V lost 4 bases, J lost 3 bases, and 15 bases lay in between. For the CDR3, the DNA is TGTGCCAGCAGCCCCTCAGCGGGCCTAACAGATACGCAGTATTTT. Encoded protein: CASSPSAGLTDTQYF.

There are many counts of this clonotype. The V call is TRBV6-5, the J call TRBJ2-3; 12 positions agree with TRBD2. This CDR3 contains 14 residues. After removal of 2 bases from V and 6 bases from J, the junction contained 0 bases not matched to a gene. Per the germline V gene, CDR1 is MNHEY and CDR2 is SVGAGI. The CDR3 reads CASSYTSGGDTQYF. The CDR3 nucleotides are TGTGCCAGCAGTTACACTAGCGGGGGGGATACGCAGTATTTT.

This clonotype was found many times. This chain joins TRBV12-3 or TRBV12-4 and TRBJ2-3; D may be TRBD1 or TRBD2 (6 bases each). The CDR3 spans 15 residues. The V end was cut by 0 bases, the J end by 9 bases, with 16 bases between. This chain's CDR3 is CASSLAGGHPGTQYF. CDR3 bases: TGTGCCAGCAGTTTAGCGGGGGGCCACCCTGGCACGCAGTATTTT.

At least ten counts were recorded for this clonotype. The chain has TRBV10-3 and TRBJ2-2; D may correspond to TRBD1 or TRBD2 (6 bases each). This CDR3 contains 17 residues. Germline-derived CDR1 and CDR2 are ENHRY and SYGVKD. Trimming removed 0 bases from V and 2 bases from J, with 13 bases in between. The CDR3 nucleotides read TGTGCCATCAGTGAGTCTGGAGGGGGGATCAACACCGGGGAGCTGTTTTTT. Protein sequence: CAISESGGGINTGELFF.

This clonotype was observed at least ten times. V is TRBV6-6 and J is TRBJ1-2; 7 nucleotides align to TRBD1. The CDR3 spans 15 residues. Germline V gives CDR1 MNHNY, CDR2 SVGAGI (reference sequence). Trimming cost V 1 base and J 4 bases; bases outside gene matches: 6. In DNA form, the CDR3 reads TGTGCCAGCAGTTACTACGGACAGGCTGGCTATGGCTACACCTTC. Residues: CASSYYGQAGYGYTF.

This clonotype was counted many times. The chain recombines TRBV6-2 or TRBV6-3 with TRBJ2-7, with a tentative D call TRBD1 (6 bases). The CDR3 extends over 15 amino acids. V was pared by 5 bases and J by 3 bases, with 17 bases between. Germline V gene lookup returns CDR1 MNHEY and CDR2 SVGEGT. CDR3 sequence (DNA): TGTGCCAGCAGTACCTCCGGGACACCCATCTACGAGCAGTACTTC. Translation gives CASSTSGTPIYEQYF.

This clonotype was counted ten times or more. This chain joins TRBV7-9 and TRBJ2-7, with 9 bases fitting TRBD1. The length of the CDR3 is 17 residues. The J segment lost 0 bases and the V segment lost 1 base, leaving 7 bases of the junction unmatched. Germline lookup yields CDR1 SEHNR and CDR2 FQNEAQ (reference sequence). CDR3: CASSLGGGTGSSYEQYF. The CDR3 DNA reads TGTGCCAGCAGCTTAGGGGGGGGGACAGGGAGCTCCTACGAGCAGTACTTC.

This clonotype has ten or more counts. This sequence joins TRBV20-1 and TRBJ2-7; the D is unclear. Germline V CDR1 and CDR2: DFQATT, SNEGSKA (reference sequence). Trimming pared 2 bases from V and 1 base from J, leaving 12 bases between. The CDR3 loop spans 14 amino acids. This CDR3 is CSARQVGKSYEQYF. The CDR3 DNA follows: TGCAGTGCTAGACAGGTGGGAAAGTCCTACGAGCAGTACTTC.

This clonotype was seen at least ten times. The genes are TRBV14 and TRBJ2-5; D is unresolved. CDR1 and CDR2 from the germline V gene are SGHDN and FVKESK. The CDR3 sequence is 17 residues long. The V end was cut by 5 bases, the J end by 2 bases, with 21 bases between. CDR3: CASSTRKIQPSQETQYF. In nucleotides, the CDR3 is TGTGCCAGCAGCACCCGGAAGATACAGCCGTCTCAAGAGACCCAGTACTTC.

This clonotype was recorded at least ten times. The chain joins TRBV7-9 to TRBJ2-1; 8 bases are shared with TRBD2. The junction had 14 bases not matched to a gene; V was cut back by 4 bases and J by 3 bases. Germline loops: CDR1 SEHNR, CDR2 FQNEAQ (reference sequence). CDR3 length: 18 amino acids. The CDR3 DNA is TGTGCCAGCAGCTCCCTATTATCGGGAGGGCCTCTCTACAATGAGCAGTTCTTC. This encodes CASSSLLSGGPLYNEQFF.

This clonotype has a count of ten or more. This rearrangement joins TRBV5-1 to TRBJ1-5, with a tentative D call TRBD1 (6 bases). Trimming took off 3 bases at V and 6 bases at J, with 19 bases between the two ends. This CDR3 has 16 amino acids. CDR1 and CDR2 (germline): SGHRS, YFSETQ. CDR3 bases: TGCGCCAGCAGCTGGCTCCGGGGGCAGAGGGGTCAGCCCCAGCATTTT. The encoded protein is CASSWLRGQRGQPQHF.

The chain uses TRBV7-2 and TRBJ1-1, with 9 nucleotides matching TRBD1. With V trimmed by 6 bases and J by 8 bases, 10 bases remained unmatched. Per germline, CDR1 SGHTA and CDR2 FQGNSA. CDR3 size: 14 residues. The CDR3 loop is CASRIPNGTGEAFF. The DNA of the CDR3 is TGTGCCAGCAGGATCCCGAACGGGACAGGGGAAGCTTTCTTT.

This clonotype was recorded many times. The chain recombines TRBV7-2 with TRBJ2-5; 7 bases are shared with TRBD2. The V gene's germline CDR1 is SGHTA and CDR2 FQGNSA. The ends lost 6 bases at V and 5 bases at J; junction bases unmatched: 9. This CDR3 has 14 amino acids. The CDR3 bases are TGTGCCAGCAGGCCCTGGGCGGGAGCCGAGACCCAGTACTTC. Protein product: CASRPWAGAETQYF.

This clonotype came up many times. The chain recombines TRBV6-6 with TRBJ1-1, with D possibly being TRBD1 (5 bases). V shed 0 bases and J shed 11 bases, with 16 bases lying between them. The CDR3 runs 14 residues. In germline, CDR1 is MNHNY, CDR2 SVGAGI (reference sequence). CDR3 sequence: CASSYSPGGPVAFF. The CDR3 DNA follows: TGTGCCAGCAGTTACTCTCCCGGGGGACCGGTGGCTTTCTTT.

There are many counts of this clonotype. This chain uses TRBV20-1 with TRBJ2-7; tentatively, D is TRBD2 (5 bases). CDR3 length equals 16 residues. The germline CDR1 and CDR2 sequences are DFQATT and SNEGSKA (reference sequence). The V end was cut by 6 bases, the J end by 0 bases, with 21 bases between. The DNA for the CDR3 is TGCAGTGCCCCCCCTCCTTCCGGGAAGAGCTCCTACGAGCAGTACTTC. Translation gives CSAPPPSGKSSYEQYF.

This clonotype was seen at least ten times. The chain recombines TRBV7-6 with TRBJ2-7; TRBD1 aligns across 7 bases. CDR3 size: 15 residues. With 5 bases clipped from V and 3 bases from J, the junction kept 10 bases outside the gene matches. Germline V gene data show CDR1 as SGHVS and CDR2 as FNYEAQ. The CDR3 sequence: CASSQHRDSIYEQYF. The CDR3 DNA sequence: TGTGCCAGCAGCCAACACCGGGACAGTATCTACGAGCAGTACTTC.

This clonotype was seen at least ten times. V usage is TRBV20-1 and J usage is TRBJ2-3; D is perhaps TRBD2 (6 bases). Per germline, CDR1 DFQATT and CDR2 SNEGSKA (reference sequence). The CDR3 totals 12 residues. V lost 3 bases and J lost 5, with 9 bases in between. The chain's CDR3 is CSASGRGDTQYF. CDR3 nucleotide sequence: TGCAGTGCTAGCGGGAGAGGAGATACGCAGTATTTT.